These T cell receptor beta chains were read from a single sample in a study of lymphopenia after photon versus proton radiotherapy. Generated by immunoSEQ multiplex PCR, the TCRdb table keeps only in-frame clones and is missing some. This sample carries roughly 30,000 clones, roughly 88% of them seen once, and the ten largest clones take roughly 6.2%. The starting material was peripheral blood, obtained from a patient treated with photon-based radiotherapy. The receptors derive from a woman in her forties or fifties with pancreatic cancer. Each CDR3 is given with its conserved first and last residue. The order of the fields is J gene, V gene, CDR3 protein.

TRBJ1-3 | TRBV9 | CASSVAGKASGNTIYF
TRBJ1-1 | TRBV6-5 | CASSYSEGAPEAFF
TRBJ2-2 | TRBV9 | CASSVGVYTGELFF
TRBJ2-3 | TRBV28 | CASAGSGSLTDTQYF
TRBJ1-1 | TRBV7-9 | CASSSSIRTGSGINTEAFF
TRBJ1-3 | TRBV29-1 | CSAGSGNTIYF
TRBJ2-7 | TRBV18 | CASSLPTEGYEQYF
TRBJ2-1 | TRBV7-9 | CASSAPTGNEQFF
TRBJ2-1 | TRBV4-3 | CASSQDRYRDRVGRGPYNEQFF
TRBJ1-1 | TRBV7-2 | CASSATGDTEAFF
TRBJ2-5 | TRBV5-5 | CASSTRTGDNGETQYF
TRBJ2-1 | TRBV6-6 | CASSTGGPQNEQFF
TRBJ2-7 | TRBV5-1 | CASSLETVHDEQYF
TRBJ2-3 | TRBV15 | CATSRRDSDTDTQYF
TRBJ1-5 | TRBV2 | CASSETGQGYQPQHF
TRBJ1-2 | TRBV30 | CATAPGSGGYTF
TRBJ2-7 | TRBV6-6 | CASSYGAGGYEQYF
TRBJ2-2 | TRBV30 | CAWKGGLAPGELFF
TRBJ1-1 | TRBV7-2 | CASSPLRSIGGEAFF
TRBJ2-3 | TRBV7-8 | CASSLTFVGGETRDTQYF
TRBJ2-5 | TRBV11-2 | CASSPQGALAGGIGETQYF
TRBJ1-1 | TRBV18 | CASSQGRNTEAFF
TRBJ2-3 | TRBV6-4 | CASSDSSGRATDTQYF
TRBJ2-3 | TRBV27 | CASSSLGADTQYF
TRBJ1-2 | TRBV5-5 | CASSPGRSGGYTF
TRBJ1-2 | TRBV30 | CAWSVGADYGYTF
TRBJ1-2 | TRBV4-2 | CASSTQGNYGYTF